This T cell receptor (beta chain) appears in the sequencing data of a study of regulatory T cells in long-lasting Graves disease (dated by TCRdb to the early 2020s). At the level of the whole study: Persistent Graves' disease was defined as persistently positive TSH receptor autoantibodies together with antithyroid drug treatment for over 5 years. The study took place in China and was registered as a clinical trial. In the clinical cohort, patients with persistent Graves' disease had used antithyroid drugs for an average of about 10 years. A total of about 33 samples underwent TCR sequencing, from about 13 patients with persistent Graves' disease and 20 or so patients with newly diagnosed Graves' disease. Patients with persistent Graves' disease were compared with patients with newly diagnosed Graves' disease using TCR sequencing and RNA sequencing of peripheral blood. Broader findings and caveats from the paper: The study examined only peripheral blood because the primary lesion, thyroid tissue, could not be accessed. Only the TCR beta chain was sequenced and analyzed. The authors acknowledged the small sample size as a limitation that may reduce accuracy. TRBV28, TRBJ1-2 and TRBJ2-5 were preferentially used in persistent disease, while TRBV20-1 and TRBJ2-1 were favored in newly diagnosed disease. Lower TCR Shannon entropy and fewer highly expanded clones were observed in persistent Graves' disease patients than in newly diagnosed patients, which suggested clonal expansion. Patients with persistent disease shared more public clonotypes (around 2,700) than newly diagnosed patients did (about 1,000).

Including cysteine and phenylalanine, the CDR3 has 17 amino acids. Only the CDR3 region is kept as DNA, spanning 51 bases read in frame from base 1. CDR1 is given as MGHRA and CDR2 as YSYEKL, both from the germline V gene. V loses 1 base at its end and J loses 5 bases; junction bases beyond the gene matches: 13. This specimen's time point label, interpreted: persistent/refractory GD, antithyroid drugs over 5 years with positive TRAb. For both TCR sequencing and RNA sequencing, RNA was extracted from PBMCs using TRIzol. Graves' disease was diagnosed according to American Thyroid Association guidelines. Patients for the study were recruited at an endocrinology department in Xi'an, China. Each patient gave about 8.1 milliliters of peripheral blood, collected in an EDTA anticoagulant tube. Ficoll Paque Plus density gradient separation was used to isolate PBMCs, and no further T cell sorting was performed. An Agilent 2100 Bioanalyzer and agarose gel were used to check RNA quality, while a NanoDrop 2000 measured RNA concentration.

A few counts support this clonotype. Its antigen has not been determined. No clone much larger than this one lies a single base away; base qualities are absent. Library preparation was by multiplex PCR. Instrument on record: Illumina HiSeq 4000. CDR3 regions were amplified by Arm-PCR with iRepertoire HTBI primers to construct TCR beta libraries. Before sequencing, the PCR products went through gel purification. From the authors' description of their analysis: Gene usage analysis of CDR3 amino acid clonotypes used the approximately 62 TRBV and about 13 TRBJ segments found across samples. COPE and FqMerger were used to merge filtered high-quality paired reads into contigs. Contigs were aligned with BLAST to IMGT TRBV, TRBD and TRBJ reference genes, and CDR3 was defined per IMGT. Clonotypes above 0.1% frequency were classified as highly expanded clones. Shannon entropy served as the measure of repertoire diversity, while the Gini coefficient captured V-J evenness. A clonotype found in more than one individual was treated as public. Using fastp trimming at Q25 and MiXCR clonotype assembly, TCRdb reanalyzed the public sequencing data and kept in-frame beta chains. CDR3 protein sequences are deduplicated, and each keeps its most common genes and DNA. For this entry, the V and J calls and clone size follow TCRdb and not the study's own pipeline. This sample gives a few hundred thousand distinct CDR3 sequences in total; less than 30% of them show up just once. The ten largest clones capture approximately 27% of the sample.

This receptor was identified in a woman aged 40 to 55 with Graves disease. Donor details come from another sample of the same person, matched by shared clones. The rearrangement joined TRBV4-1 to TRBJ2-5, and 7 junction bases match TRBD2. The sequencing here drew on peripheral blood mononuclear cells (PBMCs), taken when the disease was refractory, from a patient treated with antithyroid drugs. In nucleotides, the sequence is TGCGCCAGCAGCCAAGTAGGGACTCTCAGCGGGACGGAGACCCAGTACTTC. Its amino acids are CASSQVGTLSGTETQYF.